The T cell receptor (beta chain) described here comes from a study of T cells in localized non-small cell lung cancer. Repertoires were generated with immunoSEQ multiplex PCR, while TCRdb's copy carries only in-frame clones and drops some. The data contain approximately 3,300 clones, about a quarter of them seen just once; the ten biggest clones take up about 14%. The table lists this clone with a few counts. This CDR3 region has 14 residues. The V and J ends lost 0 bases and 4 bases respectively, with 8 bases between them. This TCR was recovered from a male donor at least 60 years old with stage I lung adenocarcinoma. The sample consisted of lung tumor tissue, taken before any cancer treatment. The chain couples TRBV5-3 to TRBJ1-5; possibly TRBD1 for D (5 bases). TRBV5-3 is an open reading frame, and its role is uncertain. CDR3 in amino acids: CARSLGPGNQPQHF. The CDR3 DNA is TGTGCCAGAAGCTTGGGCCCAGGGAATCAGCCCCAGCATTTT.